The T cell receptor beta chain described here comes from a study of radiotherapy plus CTLA-4 blockade in lung cancer. Across the study: Of all patients, approximately 19% responded objectively and 30% to 35% showed disease control. Whole-study findings and limits: TCR clones from tumors expanded in blood after radiotherapy plus ipilimumab. Alongside interferon-beta, early blood T cell clone dynamics were reportedly the best predictor of response.

People whose metastatic non-small-cell lung cancer was chemo-refractory got focal radiation along with CTLA-4 blockade by ipilimumab. For this clone: The antigen is undetermined.

The protocol was immunoSEQ multiplex PCR, while the TCRdb copy is restricted to in-frame clones and leaves out a portion. The sample consists of around 44,000 clones, 75% to 80% of them appearing once. The CDR3 sequence is 15 residues long. With V trimmed by 3 bases and J by 0 bases, 1 base remained unmatched. From germline, CDR1 is SGHTA and CDR2 FQGNSA. The sequence came from a human donor with non-small cell lung cancer whose response to radiotherapy plus ipilimumab could not be evaluated. The sample in question was peripheral blood, obtained from a patient treated with radiotherapy plus ipilimumab. This chain links TRBV7-2 with TRBJ2-7; 11 bases align to TRBD2. CDR3 sequence (DNA): TGTGCCAGCAGCTTGGGACTAGCGGCCTCCTACGAGCAGTACTTC. Protein: CASSLGLAASYEQYF.